Each of the 10 T cell receptor beta chains below was sequenced from the same sample in a study of T cells in Graves' hyperthyroidism and ophthalmopathy. Amplification of TCR beta CDR3 regions used RNA as the template. The TCR CDR3 first-round RT-PCR relied on the HTBI primer set. MiXCR, run by TCRdb on the multiplex PCR reads, gives a single entry per CDR3 protein. Altogether 550,000 to 650,000 distinct CDR3 sequences are present, approximately 13% being singletons, with the ten largest covering 5% to 7%. The sample consisted of blood. These receptors were taken from a woman in her thirties with Graves' hyperthyroidism that later progressed to Graves' ophthalmopathy.

This clonotype was seen many times. This sequence joins TRBV24-1 and TRBJ2-2; no firm D call. Germline assignment: CDR1 KGHDR and CDR2 SFDVKD. Trimming took 10 bases from V and 6 from J, leaving 14 bases between them. The length of the CDR3 is 13 residues. In nucleotides, the CDR3 is TGTGCCACAAGTAGGGAAGTCGCCGGGGAGCTGTTTTTT. Translated, it gives CATSREVAGELFF.

The table lists this clonotype with many counts. The V call is TRBV6-1, the J call TRBJ1-2; D unresolved. From germline, CDR1 is MNHNS and CDR2 SASEGT. Trimming removed 5 bases at V and 4 bases at J, with 17 bases between. CDR3 length equals 15 residues. The CDR3 here is CASSPTWDDGYGYTF. As DNA, the CDR3 is TGTGCCAGCAGTCCGACATGGGATGATGGCTATGGCTACACCTTC.

The J gene is TRBJ2-2, the V gene TRBV5-1; weak D call: TRBD2 (6 bases). Germline CDR1 is SGHRS and CDR2 is YFSETQ. The CDR3 covers 13 residues. Trimming stripped 4 bases from V and 4 bases from J, with 8 bases between. Here the CDR3 reads CASSREFTGELFF. CDR3 sequence (DNA): TGCGCCAGCAGCCGGGAGTTCACCGGGGAGCTGTTTTTT. Looking up the rest from reference TRBV5-1 and TRBJ2-2 gives the full variable domain: KAGVTQTPRYLIKTRGQQVTLSCSPISGHRSVSWYQQTPGQGLQFLFEYFSETQRNKGNFPGRFSGRQFSNSRSEMNVSTLELGDSALYLCASSREFTGELFFGEGSRLTVL.

With regard to this clonotype: A much larger clone sits a single nucleotide away, making a read error possible. The J gene is TRBJ1-1, the V gene TRBV5-1; no clear D gene. CDR1 and CDR2 from the germline V gene are SGHRS and YFSETQ. The length of the CDR3 is 15 residues. Written as DNA, the CDR3 is TGCTCCAGCAGCGCCCTTGAGGGAGTGAACACTGAAGCTTTCTTT. Its translation is CSSSALEGVNTEAFF.

On this clonotype itself: Since a much larger clone is just one base distant, this may be a read error. The chain couples TRBV19 to TRBJ2-1; D is perhaps TRBD2 (6 bases). The CDR3 sequence is 14 residues long. Germline loops: CDR1 LNHDA, CDR2 SQIVND (reference sequence). Deletions cut 10 bases from V and 0 bases from J, with 13 bases between. For the CDR3, the DNA is TGTGCCACCTCTTGGAGGGGCTCCTACAATGAGCAGTTCTTC. This translates into CATSWRGSYNEQFF.

This clonotype has ten or more counts. CDR3 protein: CSARTASSSEAFF. CDR3 DNA: TGCAGTGCACGGACAGCGTCTAGTTCTGAAGCTTTCTTT. The gene calls are TRBV20-1 and TRBJ1-1; D might be TRBD1 (6 bases). The germline V gene encodes CDR1 DFQATT and CDR2 SNEGSKA (reference sequence). V lost 6 bases and J lost 6, with 17 bases in between. The CDR3 runs 13 residues.

This clonotype appeared many times. The chain couples TRBV12-3 or TRBV12-4 to TRBJ1-1; D ambiguous. This CDR3 contains 12 residues. Trimming removed 6 bases at V and 3 bases at J, with 8 bases between. The CDR3 DNA sequence: TGTGCCAGCAGGTTCCGGGACACTGAAGCTTTCTTT. Translation: CASRFRDTEAFF.

There are many counts of this clonotype. The chain is built from TRBV27 and TRBJ1-6; D is unclear. V gave up 5 bases and J gave up 11 bases, with 19 bases separating them. Germline values: CDR1 MNHEY, CDR2 SMNVEV (reference sequence). The CDR3 has 15 residues. The CDR3 DNA follows: TGTGCCAGCAGTAAAACCGGACCCTCCTTGACACCCCTCCACTTT. Its protein product is CASSKTGPSLTPLHF.

This clonotype was seen repeatedly, ten times or more. The genes are TRBV5-5 and TRBJ1-2; no firm D call. This CDR3 region has 16 residues. V dropped 4 bases and J dropped 2 bases, with 18 bases sitting between them. CDR1 SGHKS and CDR2 YYEKEE come from the germline V gene (reference sequence). This CDR3 is CASSPQASLANYGYTF. CDR3 in DNA: TGTGCCAGCAGCCCCCAGGCCAGTCTCGCCAACTATGGCTACACCTTC.

The V call is TRBV20-1, the J call TRBJ2-5, with D maybe TRBD2 (5 bases). Germline assignment: CDR1 DFQATT and CDR2 SNEGSKA (reference sequence). This CDR3 spans 12 amino acids. Trimming took 6 bases from V and 4 from J, leaving 12 bases between them. Written as DNA, the CDR3 is TGCAGTGCACCCGGGAAAAGAGAGACCCAGTACTTC. Amino acids: CSAPGKRETQYF.